The rows below give T cell receptor beta chains drawn from one sample of a study of post-analysis software for immune sequencing data. MiXCR was run by TCRdb on the PCR reads, yielding one entry per CDR3 protein. The data hold roughly 670,000 distinct CDR3 sequences, with around 60% observed a single time. Sequences were obtained from blood. The source is a girl aged 2 to 9 with multiple sclerosis. Each CDR3 is given with its conserved first and last residue. A D gene is named only where the DNA matches it firmly. Clone size appears in some rows only: once, few, many, or a class for an expanded clone.

cdr3_nt cdr3_aa d_call j_call v_call clone_size
TGTGCCAGCAGTGAAGCGCAGTGGGCTCTGGGAAACATTCAGTACTTC CASSEAQWALGNIQYF . TRBJ2-4 TRBV6-1 few
TGCAGTGCTAGTCGGGCGGGGCCGTACAATGAGCAGTTCTTC CSASRAGPYNEQFF . TRBJ2-1 TRBV20-1 .
TGCGCCAGCAGCCATGTTCCGGGACAGGGAAACACTGAAGCTTTGTTT CASSHVPGQGNTEALF TRBD1 TRBJ1-1 TRBV4-3 .
TGTGCCAGCAGCTTGGATGTTGATGATAACTATGGCTACACCTTC CASSLDVDDNYGYTF . TRBJ1-2 TRBV5-6 .
TGTGCCATCAGTAGACCAGGGAAAGGCTACACCTTC CAISRPGKGYTF . TRBJ1-2 TRBV10-3 .
TGTGCCACCGCACTAGAGGGTCTCTATGGCTACACCTTC CATALEGLYGYTF . TRBJ1-2 TRBV6-5 .
TGTGCCTGCATATCTCTAGGTTCCCCTCAGTACTTC CACISLGSPQYF . TRBJ2-7 TRBV30 .
TGTGCCAGCAGCGTAGCTGGCCCAGATACGCGGTATTTT CASSVAGPDTRYF . TRBJ2-3 TRBV9 .
TGTGCCAGCAGTGGAAGCCGTCCGGATACGCAGTATTTT CASSGSRPDTQYF . TRBJ2-3 TRBV2 .
TGTGCTAGTGGCCCTCCAGGGGGCAGCTATGGCTACACCTTC CASGPPGGSYGYTF TRBD1 TRBJ1-2 TRBV12-5 few
TGTGCCAGCGGTGAGCTCATAGGAAGCACAGATACACAGTATTTT CASGELIGSTDTQYF . TRBJ2-3 TRBV2 once
TGTGCCAGCAGTGGACCGTTAATTGGGGCCGGGGAGCTGTTTTTT CASSGPLIGAGELFF . TRBJ2-2 TRBV12-3/TRBV12-4 .
TGTGCCAGCAGCTTAGGGAGACCGGGACATAACACTGAAGCTTTCTTT CASSLGRPGHNTEAFF . TRBJ1-1 TRBV11-2 few
TGTGCCAGCAGCTTGCCACGTATCTCCTACGAGCAGTACTTC CASSLPRISYEQYF . TRBJ2-7 TRBV5-5 few
TGTGCCAGCAGTTTAGCGCTCGGGACGCGGGACGAGCAGTACTTC CASSLALGTRDEQYF . TRBJ2-7 TRBV12-3/TRBV12-4 .
TGTGCCATCAGTGAGTTGCGGGCGAGCTCCTACAATGAGCAGTTCTTC CAISELRASSYNEQFF . TRBJ2-1 TRBV10-3 few
TGTGCCAGCCGGGACACCCAAGAGACCCAGTACTTC CASRDTQETQYF . TRBJ2-5 TRBV28 .
TGTGCCAGCAGCAGGACTAGCAGGTCGTACGAGCAGTACTTC CASSRTSRSYEQYF TRBD2 TRBJ2-7 TRBV7-6 .
TGTGCCAGCACAACACGGGGGACAGACACAGATACGCAGTATTTT CASTTRGTDTDTQYF . TRBJ2-3 TRBV6-2/TRBV6-3 .
TGCAGCGCAGGACAGGGCCCCTACAATGAGCAGTTCTTC CSAGQGPYNEQFF TRBD1 TRBJ2-1 TRBV29-1 .
TGCAGTGCTAGAGGTCGAGCGGGAGGGTTATCCTACGAGCAGTACTTC CSARGRAGGLSYEQYF TRBD2 TRBJ2-7 TRBV20-1 few
TGTGCCAGCAGCTTGATCCAGCGGGGTTACAATGAGCAGTTCTTC CASSLIQRGYNEQFF TRBD2 TRBJ2-1 TRBV5-6 .
TGCAGTGCGTGTACAGGGAGGGAAAACATTCAGTACTTC CSACTGRENIQYF . TRBJ2-4 TRBV20-1 .
TGTGCCAGCAGCCCGACTCGACTAGCGGATTCCTACAATGAGCAGTTCTTC CASSPTRLADSYNEQFF TRBD2 TRBJ2-1 TRBV11-2 .
TGCAGCGTTGTAGAGGGACAGGGTGGCGAGCAGTACTTC CSVVEGQGGEQYF TRBD1 TRBJ2-7 TRBV29-1 .
TGCGCCAGCAGCTTGGGAAACCCCTCTGAAGCTTTCTTT CASSLGNPSEAFF . TRBJ1-1 TRBV5-1 few
TGTGCCAGCAGTTTAGTCCGAACTAGCGGGGGCTACAATGAGCAGTTCTTC CASSLVRTSGGYNEQFF TRBD2 TRBJ2-1 TRBV12-3/TRBV12-4 .
TGCGCCAGCAGCTCCGACAGGTTTCCCTACGAGCAGTACTTC CASSSDRFPYEQYF . TRBJ2-7 TRBV5-1 .
TGTGCCAGCAGTCCTCCTAGGGACTTCGGTATGGAGGAGCAGTACTTC CASSPPRDFGMEEQYF . TRBJ2-7 TRBV27 once
TGCAGCGTTGCAGAGGTCCCCACAGATACGCAGTATTTT CSVAEVPTDTQYF . TRBJ2-3 TRBV29-1 .
TGTGCCAGCAGCTTAGCAGAGGGGGGGGTCTATGGCTACACCTTC CASSLAEGGVYGYTF . TRBJ1-2 TRBV7-2 .
TGTGCCTGCAGTAATGGGGGCGGCACAGATACGCAGTATTTT CACSNGGGTDTQYF . TRBJ2-3 TRBV2 .
TGCGCCAGCAGCCCTGCGGGAGTGGGGGCTGAGCAGTTCTTC CASSPAGVGAEQFF . TRBJ2-1 TRBV5-1 few
TGTGCGACCGCGTCGGATACGCAGTATTTT CATASDTQYF . TRBJ2-3 TRBV6-6 .
TGTGCCAGCAGTTCCACCGACAGTGGTGGAAAACTGTTTTTT CASSSTDSGGKLFF . TRBJ1-4 TRBV6-6 .
TGTGCCAGCAGTTACCACTCTAGACAGGGGGGAATTAACTATGGCTACACCTTC CASSYHSRQGGINYGYTF TRBD1 TRBJ1-2 TRBV6-5 once
TGTGCCACCAGCAGAGAGCGGCAGGGAGGGTCCTACAATGAGCAGTTCTTC CATSRERQGGSYNEQFF TRBD2 TRBJ2-1 TRBV15 .
TGTGCCAGCAGCACGAGCGTAGGGCAAGAGACCCAGTACTTC CASSTSVGQETQYF . TRBJ2-5 TRBV9 .
TGTGCCAGCAGCGGGGAAAGACAGGGGGACGAGCAGTACTTC CASSGERQGDEQYF TRBD1 TRBJ2-7 TRBV5-5 .
TGCGCCAGCAGCCAAGTTGGAGCAGGGTTCGTCACAGATACGCAGTATTTT CASSQVGAGFVTDTQYF . TRBJ2-3 TRBV4-3 few
TGCAGTGCTAGAGATCTTCAGGGGGATCCTCTGTATGGCTACACCTTC CSARDLQGDPLYGYTF TRBD1 TRBJ1-2 TRBV20-1 .
TGTGCCAGCAGCTTATATCACCTCGGCTACGAGCAGTACTTC CASSLYHLGYEQYF . TRBJ2-7 TRBV7-9 .
TGTGCCAGCACCCGGACAAGTAGAAGCAATCAGCCCCAGCATTTT CASTRTSRSNQPQHF . TRBJ1-5 TRBV6-2/TRBV6-3 few
TGTGCCAGCAGCTTGGTCTCTGGGGACAGGCTCAATGAGCAGTTCTTC CASSLVSGDRLNEQFF TRBD1 TRBJ2-1 TRBV7-2 .
TGTGCCAGCAGTCCTACAGGGAGCTCTGCTGGCTACACCTTC CASSPTGSSAGYTF . TRBJ1-2 TRBV12-3/TRBV12-4 .
TGCGCCAGCAGCCAAATACTACTAGCGGTCAAGGGCGATGAGCAGTTCTTC CASSQILLAVKGDEQFF TRBD2 TRBJ2-1 TRBV4-1 .